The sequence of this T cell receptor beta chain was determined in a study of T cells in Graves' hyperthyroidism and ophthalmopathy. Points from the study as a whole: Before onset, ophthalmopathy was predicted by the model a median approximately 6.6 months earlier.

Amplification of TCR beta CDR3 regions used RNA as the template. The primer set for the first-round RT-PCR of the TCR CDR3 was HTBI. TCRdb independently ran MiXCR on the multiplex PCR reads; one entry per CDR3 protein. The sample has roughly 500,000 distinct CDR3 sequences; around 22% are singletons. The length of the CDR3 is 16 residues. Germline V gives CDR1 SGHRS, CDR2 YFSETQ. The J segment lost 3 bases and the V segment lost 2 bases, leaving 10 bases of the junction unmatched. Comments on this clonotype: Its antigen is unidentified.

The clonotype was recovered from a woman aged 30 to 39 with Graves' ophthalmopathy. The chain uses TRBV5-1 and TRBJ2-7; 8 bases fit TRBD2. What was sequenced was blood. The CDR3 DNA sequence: TGCGCCAGCAGCTTAGGGTCGAGCGGGAGCCTCTACGAGCAGTACTTC. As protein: CASSLGSSGSLYEQYF.